The rows below give T cell receptor beta chains drawn from one sample of a study of T cells of healthy individuals. TCRdb processed the 5' RACE reads anew with MiXCR; each CDR3 protein has one entry. Of approximately 50,000 distinct CDR3 sequences listed, 14% to 15% are singletons. Receptors originate from a human donor in good health. Each CDR3 is given with its conserved first and last residue. D genes are given only for firm matches. Some rows have no size entry. The others give once, few or many, or a class for an expanded clone.

j_call	v_call	clone_size	d_call	cdr3_aa	cdr3_nt
TRBJ1-4	TRBV5-6	many	TRBD1	CASSTGTGYADEKLFF	TGTGCCAGCAGTACCGGGACAGGGTATGCAGATGAAAAACTGTTTTTT
TRBJ2-1	TRBV3-1	few	.	CASSLSGYSYNEQFF	TGTGCCAGCAGTCTAAGCGGCTACTCCTACAATGAGCAGTTCTTC
TRBJ1-1	TRBV12-3/TRBV12-4	few	.	CASILSTEAFF	TGTGCCAGCATTTTATCCACTGAAGCTTTCTTT
TRBJ1-5	TRBV27	.	.	CASSFTGPNQPQHF	TGTGCCAGCAGTTTTACAGGGCCAAATCAGCCCCAGCATTTT
TRBJ1-2	TRBV7-9	many	.	CASSPPVDGSGYTF	TGTGCCAGCAGCCCCCCTGTCGACGGATCTGGCTACACCTTC
TRBJ2-5	TRBV5-1	many	.	CASSLERGQETQYF	TGCGCCAGCAGCCTGGAGAGGGGGCAAGAGACCCAGTACTTC
TRBJ2-5	TRBV21-1	.	.	CASTLTGQETQYF	TGTGCCAGCACCTTGACAGGGCAAGAGACCCAGTACTTC
TRBJ2-3	TRBV18	many	.	CASSPAPRIRSDTQYF	TGTGCCAGCTCACCCGCACCACGAATAAGGTCAGATACGCAGTATTTT
TRBJ1-3	TRBV12-5	few	TRBD1	CASGSGPDPDRSSSGNTIYF	TGTGCTAGTGGCTCGGGTCCAGACCCGGACAGGTCGAGCTCTGGAAACACCATATATTTT
TRBJ2-7	TRBV9	many	.	CASSVEHDLAGEQYF	TGTGCCAGCAGCGTAGAGCACGATTTAGCAGGGGAGCAGTACTTC
TRBJ1-1	TRBV29-1	.	.	CSVAGFTNTEAFF	TGCAGCGTGGCAGGCTTCACGAACACTGAAGCTTTCTTT
TRBJ2-3	TRBV10-3	many	TRBD1	CATGAWDREGTDTQYF	TGTGCCACCGGTGCGTGGGACAGGGAAGGCACAGATACGCAGTATTTT
TRBJ2-7	TRBV4-2	.	.	CASSQEARRHGVAYEQYF	TGTGCCAGCAGCCAAGAAGCACGCCGGCACGGGGTGGCCTACGAGCAGTACTTC
TRBJ2-4	TRBV15	few	TRBD1	CATSREGQGSAKNIQYF	TGTGCCACCAGCAGAGAAGGACAGGGTTCGGCCAAAAACATTCAGTACTTC
TRBJ1-2	TRBV20-1	many	TRBD1	CSARALPGQTNYGYTF	TGCAGTGCTAGGGCGTTACCGGGACAGACTAACTATGGCTACACCTTC
TRBJ2-7	TRBV18	.	TRBD1	CASSPPDRGLSSYEQYF	TGTGCCAGCTCACCTCCGGACAGGGGACTAAGCTCCTACGAGCAGTACTTC